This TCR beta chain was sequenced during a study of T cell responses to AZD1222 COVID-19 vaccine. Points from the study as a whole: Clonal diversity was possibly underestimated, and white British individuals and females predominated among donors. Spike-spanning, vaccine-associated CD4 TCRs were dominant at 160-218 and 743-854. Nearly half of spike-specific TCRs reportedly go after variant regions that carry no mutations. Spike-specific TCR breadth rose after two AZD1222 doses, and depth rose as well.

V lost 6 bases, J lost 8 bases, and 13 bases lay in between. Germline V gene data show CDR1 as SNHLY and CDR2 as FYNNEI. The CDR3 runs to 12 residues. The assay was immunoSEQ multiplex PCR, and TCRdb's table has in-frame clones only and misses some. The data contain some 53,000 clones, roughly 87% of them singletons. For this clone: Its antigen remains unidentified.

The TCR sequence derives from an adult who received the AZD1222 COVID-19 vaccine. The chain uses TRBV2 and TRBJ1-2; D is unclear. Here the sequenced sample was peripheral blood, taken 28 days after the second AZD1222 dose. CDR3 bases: TGTGCCAGCAGAACCGACCTGGGCGGCTACACCTTC. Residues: CASRTDLGGYTF.